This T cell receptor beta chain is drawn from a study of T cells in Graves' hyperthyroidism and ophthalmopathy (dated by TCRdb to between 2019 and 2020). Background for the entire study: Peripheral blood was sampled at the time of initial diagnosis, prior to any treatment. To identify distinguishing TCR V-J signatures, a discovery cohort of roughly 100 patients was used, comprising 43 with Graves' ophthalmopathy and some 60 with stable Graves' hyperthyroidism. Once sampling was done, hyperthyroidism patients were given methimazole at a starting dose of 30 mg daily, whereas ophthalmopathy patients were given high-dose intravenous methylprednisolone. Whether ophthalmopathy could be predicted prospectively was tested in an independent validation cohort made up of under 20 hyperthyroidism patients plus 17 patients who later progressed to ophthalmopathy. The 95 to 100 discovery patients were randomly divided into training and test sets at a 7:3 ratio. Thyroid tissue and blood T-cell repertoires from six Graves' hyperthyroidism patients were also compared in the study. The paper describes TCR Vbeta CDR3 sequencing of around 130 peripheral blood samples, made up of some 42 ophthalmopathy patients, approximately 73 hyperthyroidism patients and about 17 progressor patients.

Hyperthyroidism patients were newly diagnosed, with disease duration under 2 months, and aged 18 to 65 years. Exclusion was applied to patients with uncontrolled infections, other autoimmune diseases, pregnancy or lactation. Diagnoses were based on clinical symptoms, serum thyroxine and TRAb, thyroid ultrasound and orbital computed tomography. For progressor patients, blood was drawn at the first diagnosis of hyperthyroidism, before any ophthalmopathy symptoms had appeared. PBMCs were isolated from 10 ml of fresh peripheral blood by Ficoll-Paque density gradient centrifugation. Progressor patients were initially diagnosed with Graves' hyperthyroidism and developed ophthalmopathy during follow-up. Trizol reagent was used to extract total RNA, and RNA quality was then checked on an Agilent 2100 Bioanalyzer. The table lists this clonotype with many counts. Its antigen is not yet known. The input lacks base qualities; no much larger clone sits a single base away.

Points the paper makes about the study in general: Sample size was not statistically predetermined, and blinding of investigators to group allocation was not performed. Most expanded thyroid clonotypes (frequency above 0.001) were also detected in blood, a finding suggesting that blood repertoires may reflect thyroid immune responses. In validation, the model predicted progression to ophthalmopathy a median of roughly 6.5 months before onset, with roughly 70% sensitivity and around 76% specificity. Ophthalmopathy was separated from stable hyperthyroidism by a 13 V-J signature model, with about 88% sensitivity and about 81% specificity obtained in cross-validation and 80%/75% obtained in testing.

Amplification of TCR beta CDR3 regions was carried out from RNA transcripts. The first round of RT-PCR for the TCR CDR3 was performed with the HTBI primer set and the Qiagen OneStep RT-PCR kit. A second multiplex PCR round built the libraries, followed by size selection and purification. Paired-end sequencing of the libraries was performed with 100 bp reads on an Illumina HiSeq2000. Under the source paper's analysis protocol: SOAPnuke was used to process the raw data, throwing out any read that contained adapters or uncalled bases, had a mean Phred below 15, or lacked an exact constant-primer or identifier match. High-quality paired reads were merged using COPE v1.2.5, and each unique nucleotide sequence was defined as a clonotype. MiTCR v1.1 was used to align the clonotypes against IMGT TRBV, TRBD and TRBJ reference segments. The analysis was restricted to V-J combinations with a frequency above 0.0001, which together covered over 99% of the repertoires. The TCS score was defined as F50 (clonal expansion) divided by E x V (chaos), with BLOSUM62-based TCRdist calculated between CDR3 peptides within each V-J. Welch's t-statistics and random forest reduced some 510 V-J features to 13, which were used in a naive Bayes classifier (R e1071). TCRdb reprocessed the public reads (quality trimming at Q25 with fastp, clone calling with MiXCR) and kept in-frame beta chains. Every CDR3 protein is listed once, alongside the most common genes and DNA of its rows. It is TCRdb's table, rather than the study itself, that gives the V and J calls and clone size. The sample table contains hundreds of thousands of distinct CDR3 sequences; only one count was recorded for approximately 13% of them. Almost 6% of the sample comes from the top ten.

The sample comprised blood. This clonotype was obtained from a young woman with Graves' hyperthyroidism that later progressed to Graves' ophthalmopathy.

The sequence in DNA is TGCGCCAGCAGCCCGTGGGTCCAGGGGGGCAATGAGCAGTTCTTC. The encoded protein is CASSPWVQGGNEQFF. The chain employs TRBV5-1 and TRBJ2-1, with a tentative D gene TRBD1 over 7 matching bases. The CDR3 sequence holds 15 residues, the cysteine and phenylalanine included. The CDR3 DNA has 45 bases and is translated from base 1. CDR1 and CDR2, per the germline V gene, are SGHRS and YFSETQ. V and J are truncated by 4 bases and 6 bases respectively, leaving an intervening sequence of 17 bases. Beyond the CDR3, the reference TRBV5-1 and TRBJ2-1 genes provide the residues; the full variable domain reads: KAGVTQTPRYLIKTRGQQVTLSCSPISGHRSVSWYQQTPGQGLQFLFEYFSETQRNKGNFPGRFSGRQFSNSRSEMNVSTLELGDSALYLCASSPWVQGGNEQFFGPGTRLTVL.